This TCR beta chain was identified during a study of cytomegalovirus exposure and HLA in healthy donors. Concerning this clone itself: Its antigen is undetermined.

Overall study results and limits: The later analysis indicated that the majority of CMV-associated TCR beta chains appeared HLA-restricted.

The V end was cut by 0 bases, the J end by 4 bases, with 9 bases between. Looked up from germline, CDR1 is MNHNY and CDR2 is SVGAGI (reference sequence). The CDR3 has 14 residues. The PCR used 60 Vbeta and 13 Jbeta primers. Libraries were prepared by immunoSEQ multiplex PCR; TCRdb keeps only in-frame clonotypes and omits some of them. The data contain 110,000 to 150,000 clones, roughly 80% of them seen just once; the ten biggest clones take up 2.5% to 3.5%. The TCR originated in a female donor in good health and CMV-seronegative. This sequence joins TRBV6-6 and TRBJ1-1; D is possibly TRBD1 (6 bases). What was sequenced was PBMCs. The CDR3 DNA sequence: TGTGCCAGCAGTTACTCGGGGACAAGCACTGAAGCTTTCTTT. This sequence encodes CASSYSGTSTEAFF.